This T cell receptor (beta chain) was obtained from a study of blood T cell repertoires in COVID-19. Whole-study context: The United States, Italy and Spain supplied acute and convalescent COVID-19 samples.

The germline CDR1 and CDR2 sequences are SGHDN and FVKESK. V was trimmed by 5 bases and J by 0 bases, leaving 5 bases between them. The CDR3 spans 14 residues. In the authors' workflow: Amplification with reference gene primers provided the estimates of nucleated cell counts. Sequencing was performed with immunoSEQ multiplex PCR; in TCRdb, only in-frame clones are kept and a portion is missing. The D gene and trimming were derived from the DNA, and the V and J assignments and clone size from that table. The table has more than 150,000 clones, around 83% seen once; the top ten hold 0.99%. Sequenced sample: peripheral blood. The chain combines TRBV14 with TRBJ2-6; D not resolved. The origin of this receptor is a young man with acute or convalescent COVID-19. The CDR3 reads CASSSSSGANVLTF. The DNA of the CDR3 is TGTGCCAGCAGCTCTAGCTCTGGGGCCAACGTCCTGACTTTC. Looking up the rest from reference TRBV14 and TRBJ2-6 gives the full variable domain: EAGVTQFPSHSVIEKGQTVTLRCDPISGHDNLYWYRRVMGKEIKFLLHFVKESKQDESGMPNNRFLAERTGGTYSTLKVQPAELEDSGVYFCASSSSSGANVLTFGAGSRLTVL.